One sample yielded the 4 T cell receptor beta chains listed below, sequenced in a study of blood T cell repertoires in COVID-19. Clones were sequenced by immunoSEQ multiplex PCR, and TCRdb holds only the in-frame ones, with some missing. This sample has 170,000 or so clones; around 90% occur once, and the top ten carry 2.5% to 3%. The specimen was peripheral blood. These receptors all come from a man aged 40-49 years with active or convalescent COVID-19.

The chain is built from TRBV3-1 (or the pseudogene TRBV3-2) and TRBJ2-3, with D perhaps TRBD1 (5 bases). This CDR3 has 15 amino acids. Germline V gives CDR1 LGHDT, CDR2 YNNKEL (reference sequence). Trimming took off 1 base at V and 2 bases at J, with 10 bases between the two ends. This CDR3 reads CASSQGDSFTDTQYF. In DNA, the CDR3 is TGTGCCAGCAGCCAAGGAGACAGTTTCACAGATACGCAGTATTTT.

This chain connects TRBV7-9 to TRBJ2-2; 7 bases are shared with TRBD1. The CDR3 has 16 residues. CDR1 and CDR2 (germline): SEHNR, FQNEAQ (reference sequence). J was trimmed by 6 bases and V by 5 bases; bases with no gene match: 12. CDR3 DNA: TGTGCCAGCAGCATTGGTATCGACAGGGTGCCCGGGGAGCTGTTTTTT. This encodes CASSIGIDRVPGELFF.

This chain links TRBV5-1 with TRBJ2-2, with 7 bases fitting TRBD1. The V gene end was trimmed by 1 base and the J gene end by 7 bases; junction bases not matched to a gene: 7. The CDR3 is 15 residues long. Germline V CDR1 and CDR2: SGHRS, YFSETQ. For the CDR3, the DNA is TGCGCCAGCAGCTTGATAGGGGGCGCGGACGGGGAGCTGTTTTTT. The encoded protein is CASSLIGGADGELFF.

The gene calls are TRBV27 and TRBJ1-1, with D possibly matching TRBD1 (6 bases). V was shortened by 8 bases and J by 6 bases, with 19 bases between the two germline ends. The CDR3 contains 14 residues. Germline-derived CDR1 and CDR2 are MNHEY and SMNVEV (reference sequence). CDR3 in DNA: TGTGCCAGCTCCCGGGGGGCCCTTCGCCCTGAAGCTTTCTTT. This sequence encodes CASSRGALRPEAFF.